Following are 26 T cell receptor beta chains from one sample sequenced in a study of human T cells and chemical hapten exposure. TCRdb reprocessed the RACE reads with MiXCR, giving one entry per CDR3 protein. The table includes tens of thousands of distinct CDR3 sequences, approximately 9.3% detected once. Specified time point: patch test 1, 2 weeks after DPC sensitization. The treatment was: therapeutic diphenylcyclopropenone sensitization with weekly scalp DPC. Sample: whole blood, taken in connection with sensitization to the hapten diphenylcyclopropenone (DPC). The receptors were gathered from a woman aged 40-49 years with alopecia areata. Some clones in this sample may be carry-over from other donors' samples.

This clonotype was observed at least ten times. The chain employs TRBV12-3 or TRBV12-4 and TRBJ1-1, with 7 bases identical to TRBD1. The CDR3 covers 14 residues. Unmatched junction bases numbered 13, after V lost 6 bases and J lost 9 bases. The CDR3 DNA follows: TGTGCCAGCAGAGGCAAAGGGGGCACTGAAAAAGCTTTCTTT. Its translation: CASRGKGGTEKAFF.

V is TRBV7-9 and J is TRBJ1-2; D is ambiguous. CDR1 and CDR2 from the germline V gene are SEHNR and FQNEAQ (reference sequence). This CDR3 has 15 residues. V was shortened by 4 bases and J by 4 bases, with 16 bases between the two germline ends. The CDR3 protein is CASSSYSVLGYGYTF. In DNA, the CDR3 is TGTGCCAGCAGCTCCTATTCGGTTCTCGGCTATGGCTACACCTTC.

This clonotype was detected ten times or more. This chain's CDR3 is CASSNWGLRATEAFF. The CDR3 DNA is TGTGCCAGCAGCAACTGGGGACTCCGGGCCACTGAAGCTTTCTTT. The V call is TRBV7-2, the J call TRBJ1-1; D is perhaps TRBD1 (5 bases). V shed 5 bases and J shed 4 bases, with 17 bases lying between them. The CDR3 runs to 15 residues. Germline CDR1 reads SGHTA; CDR2 reads FQGNSA.

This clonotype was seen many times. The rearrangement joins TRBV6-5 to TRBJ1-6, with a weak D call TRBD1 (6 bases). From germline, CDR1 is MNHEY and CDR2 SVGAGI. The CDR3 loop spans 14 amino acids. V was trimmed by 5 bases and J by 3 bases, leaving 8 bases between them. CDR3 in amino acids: CASSEQGYNSPLHF. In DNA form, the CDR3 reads TGTGCCAGCAGTGAACAGGGCTATAATTCACCCCTCCACTTT.

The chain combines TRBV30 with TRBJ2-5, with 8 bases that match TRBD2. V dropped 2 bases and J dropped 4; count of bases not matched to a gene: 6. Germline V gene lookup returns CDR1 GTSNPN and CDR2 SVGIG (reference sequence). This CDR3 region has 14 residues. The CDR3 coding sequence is TGTGCCTGGAGTACCAGCGGGGGAATAGAGACCCAGTACTTC. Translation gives CAWSTSGGIETQYF.

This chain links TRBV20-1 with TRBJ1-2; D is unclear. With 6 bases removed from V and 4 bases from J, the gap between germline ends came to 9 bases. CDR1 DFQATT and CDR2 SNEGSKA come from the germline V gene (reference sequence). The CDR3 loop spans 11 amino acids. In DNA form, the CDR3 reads TGCAGTGCCCCCTATCGCTATGGCTACACCTTC. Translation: CSAPYRYGYTF.

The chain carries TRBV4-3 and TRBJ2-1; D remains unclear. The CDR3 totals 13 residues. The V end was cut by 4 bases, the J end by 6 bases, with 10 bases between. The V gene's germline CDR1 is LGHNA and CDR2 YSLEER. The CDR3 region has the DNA TGCGCCAGCAGCCGTGGCCCACTCAATGAGCAGTTCTTC. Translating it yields CASSRGPLNEQFF.

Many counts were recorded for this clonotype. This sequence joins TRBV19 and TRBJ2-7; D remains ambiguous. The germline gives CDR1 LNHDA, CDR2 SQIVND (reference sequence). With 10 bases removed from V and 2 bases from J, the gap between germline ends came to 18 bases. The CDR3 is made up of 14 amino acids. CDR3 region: CATKGPTSTYEQYF. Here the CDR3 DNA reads TGTGCCACCAAGGGCCCCACTTCCACCTACGAGCAGTACTTC.

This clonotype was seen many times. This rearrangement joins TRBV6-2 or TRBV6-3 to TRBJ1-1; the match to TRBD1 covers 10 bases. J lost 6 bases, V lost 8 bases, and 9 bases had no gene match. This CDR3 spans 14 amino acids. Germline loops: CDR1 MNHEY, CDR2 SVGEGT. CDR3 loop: CASARDRGLAEAFF. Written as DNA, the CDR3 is TGTGCCAGCGCACGAGACAGGGGGCTTGCTGAAGCTTTCTTT.

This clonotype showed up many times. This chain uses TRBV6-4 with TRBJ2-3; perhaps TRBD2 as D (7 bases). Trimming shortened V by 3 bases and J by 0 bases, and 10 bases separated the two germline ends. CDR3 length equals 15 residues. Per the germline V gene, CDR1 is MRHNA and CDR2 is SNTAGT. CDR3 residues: CASSEGGASTDTQYF. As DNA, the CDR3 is TGTGCCAGCAGTGAAGGGGGGGCCAGCACAGATACGCAGTATTTT.

The CDR3 DNA sequence: TGTGCCAGCAGCCCAAAGACCCAGACCTTGAACACTGAAGCTTTCTTT. Protein product: CASSPKTQTLNTEAFF. The chain uses TRBV7-3 and TRBJ1-1; no clear D. CDR3 length: 16 residues. In germline, CDR1 is SGHTA, CDR2 FQGTGA. Trimming left V 5 bases short and J 0 bases short, with 16 bases between.

In DNA, the CDR3 is TGTGCCAGCAGTCCCCCGGCGCCCTCCTACGAGCAGTACTTC. It encodes CASSPPAPSYEQYF. The chain joins TRBV28 to TRBJ2-7; D not resolved. The germline gives CDR1 MDHEN, CDR2 SYDVKM. Trimming took off 5 bases at V and 0 bases at J, with 11 bases between the two ends. The CDR3 has 14 amino acids.

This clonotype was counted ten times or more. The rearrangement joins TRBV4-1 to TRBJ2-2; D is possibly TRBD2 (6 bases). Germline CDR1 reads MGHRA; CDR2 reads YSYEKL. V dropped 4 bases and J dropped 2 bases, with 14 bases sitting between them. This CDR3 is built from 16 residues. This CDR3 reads CASSLYSGANTGELFF. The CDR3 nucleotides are TGCGCCAGCAGCCTCTATAGCGGAGCAAACACCGGGGAGCTGTTTTTT.

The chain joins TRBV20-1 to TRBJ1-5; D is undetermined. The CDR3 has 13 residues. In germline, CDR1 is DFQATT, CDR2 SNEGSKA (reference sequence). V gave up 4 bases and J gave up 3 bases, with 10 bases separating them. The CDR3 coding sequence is TGCAGTGCTAACCGACTCGACAATCAGCCCCAGCATTTT. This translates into CSANRLDNQPQHF.

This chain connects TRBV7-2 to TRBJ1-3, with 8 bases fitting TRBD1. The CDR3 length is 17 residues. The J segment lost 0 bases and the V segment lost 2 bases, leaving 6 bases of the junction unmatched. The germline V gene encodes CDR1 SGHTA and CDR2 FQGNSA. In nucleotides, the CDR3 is TGTGCCAGCAGCTTAAACCCGACAGGGGACTCTGGAAACACCATATATTTT. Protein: CASSLNPTGDSGNTIYF.

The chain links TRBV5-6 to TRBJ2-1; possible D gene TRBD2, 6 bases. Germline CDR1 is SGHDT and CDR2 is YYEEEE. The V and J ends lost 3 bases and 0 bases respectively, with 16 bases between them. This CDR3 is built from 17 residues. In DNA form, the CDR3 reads TGTGCCAGCAGCTGGGACTTGAGGAAAAGCTCCTACAATGAGCAGTTCTTC. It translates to CASSWDLRKSSYNEQFF.

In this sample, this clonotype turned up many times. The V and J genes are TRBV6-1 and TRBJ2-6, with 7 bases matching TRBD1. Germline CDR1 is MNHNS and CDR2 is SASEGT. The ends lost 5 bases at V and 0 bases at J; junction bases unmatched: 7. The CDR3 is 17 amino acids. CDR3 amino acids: CASSRDRQSSGANVLTF. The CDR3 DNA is TGTGCCAGCAGTCGGGACAGACAAAGCTCTGGGGCCAACGTCCTGACTTTC.

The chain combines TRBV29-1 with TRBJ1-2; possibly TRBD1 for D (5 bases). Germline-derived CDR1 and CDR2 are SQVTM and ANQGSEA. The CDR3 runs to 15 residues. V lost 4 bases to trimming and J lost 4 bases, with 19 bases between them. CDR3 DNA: TGCAGCGTTGCACCCGGGCGGGACGCCGTCTATGGCTACACCTTC. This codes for CSVAPGRDAVYGYTF.

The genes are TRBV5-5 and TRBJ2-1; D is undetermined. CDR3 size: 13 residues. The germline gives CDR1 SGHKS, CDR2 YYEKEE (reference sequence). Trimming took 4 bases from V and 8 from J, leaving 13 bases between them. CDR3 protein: CASSAIQYDEQFF. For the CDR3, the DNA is TGTGCCAGCAGCGCGATCCAGTACGATGAGCAGTTCTTC.

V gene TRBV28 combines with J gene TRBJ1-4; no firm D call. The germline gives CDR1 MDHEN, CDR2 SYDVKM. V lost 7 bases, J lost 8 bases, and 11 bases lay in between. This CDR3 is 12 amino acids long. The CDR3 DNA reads TGTGCCAGCACGGAGGGCCGAGAAAAACTGTTTTTT. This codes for CASTEGREKLFF. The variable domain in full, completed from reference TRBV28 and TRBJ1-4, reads DVKVTQSSRYLVKRTGEKVFLECVQDMDHENMFWYRQDPGLGLRLIYFSYDVKMKEKGDIPEGYSVSREKKERFSLILESASTNQTSMYLCASTEGREKLFFGSGTQLSVL.

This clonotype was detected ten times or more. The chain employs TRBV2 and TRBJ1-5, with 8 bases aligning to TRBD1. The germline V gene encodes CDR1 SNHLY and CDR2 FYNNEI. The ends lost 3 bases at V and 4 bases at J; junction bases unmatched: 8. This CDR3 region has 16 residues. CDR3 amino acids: CASSEQGAQGNQPQHF. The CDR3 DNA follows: TGTGCCAGCAGTGAGCAGGGGGCGCAAGGAAATCAGCCCCAGCATTTT.

This chain's CDR3 is CASSQEDRVGELFF. The CDR3 DNA sequence: TGTGCCAGCAGCCAAGAAGACAGGGTCGGGGAGCTGTTTTTT. The chain carries TRBV4-2 and TRBJ2-2; 7 bases line up with TRBD1. This CDR3 has 14 residues. The trim removed 0 bases at V and 7 bases at J, leaving 2 bases unmatched. The germline V gene encodes CDR1 LGHNA and CDR2 YNFKEQ.

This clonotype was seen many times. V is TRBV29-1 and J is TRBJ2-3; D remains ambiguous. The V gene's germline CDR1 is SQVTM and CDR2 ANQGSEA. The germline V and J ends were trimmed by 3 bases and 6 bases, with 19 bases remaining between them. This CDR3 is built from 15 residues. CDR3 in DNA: TGCAGCGTTGACCCCCTCAACCAATTTACGGATACGCAGTATTTT. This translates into CSVDPLNQFTDTQYF.

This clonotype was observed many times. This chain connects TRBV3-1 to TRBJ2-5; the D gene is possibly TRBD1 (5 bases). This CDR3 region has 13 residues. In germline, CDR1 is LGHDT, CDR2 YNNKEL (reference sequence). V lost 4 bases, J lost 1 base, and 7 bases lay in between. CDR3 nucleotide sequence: TGTGCCAGCAGCCCTGACAGCCAAGAGACCCAGTACTTC. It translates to CASSPDSQETQYF.

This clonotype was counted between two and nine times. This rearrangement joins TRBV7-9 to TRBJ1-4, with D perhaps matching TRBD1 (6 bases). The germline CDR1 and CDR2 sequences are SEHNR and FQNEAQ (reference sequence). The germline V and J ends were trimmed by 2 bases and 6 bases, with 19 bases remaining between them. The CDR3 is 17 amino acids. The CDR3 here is CASSLYGLTGRHEKLFF. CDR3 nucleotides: TGTGCCAGCAGCTTATACGGTTTGACAGGACGACATGAAAAACTGTTTTTT.

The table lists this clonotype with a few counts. The CDR3 loop is CSTRQGASGELFF. CDR3 DNA sequence: TGCAGCACTCGACAGGGGGCGTCCGGGGAGCTGTTTTTT. J is TRBJ2-2 and V is TRBV29-1, with 10 bases that match TRBD1. V was pared by 8 bases and J by 6 bases, with 6 bases of the junction left unmatched. CDR1 and CDR2 (germline): SQVTM, ANQGSEA. This CDR3 comprises 13 residues.